The 23 T cell receptor beta chains below come from one sample, sequenced in a study of human T cells and chemical hapten exposure (dated by TCRdb to 2020 to 2023). The time point label corresponds to: patch test 3, about 24 weeks after DPC sensitization. The sample's treatment or condition label is to be understood as: therapeutic diphenylcyclopropenone sensitization with weekly scalp DPC. Library preparation used RACE. Sequencing relied on a NextSeq 500. Clones were called with MiXCR by TCRdb after fastp trimmed the public reads at Q25, and only in-frame beta chains were retained. Rows with one shared CDR3 protein collapse into an entry with the most common genes and DNA. This sample is represented by about 160,000 distinct CDR3 sequences; 28% of them were singletons. The ten largest clones take up around 2.3% of the sample. The specimen comprised whole blood, sampled in connection with sensitization to the hapten diphenylcyclopropenone (DPC). All receptors come from a woman younger than 30 with alopecia areata. Some clones in this sample may be carry-over from other donors' samples.

This clonotype was detected a few times. This rearrangement joins TRBV6-2 or TRBV6-3 to TRBJ2-1; D remains ambiguous. V lost 5 bases to trimming and J lost 5 bases, with 7 bases between them. This CDR3 has 12 residues. From germline, CDR1 is MNHEY and CDR2 SVGEGT. The CDR3 DNA follows: TGTGCCAGCAGTCCGACTGACAATGAGCAGTTCTTC. It yields the protein CASSPTDNEQFF.

V is TRBV4-1 and J is TRBJ2-1, with D possibly matching TRBD2 (5 bases). Trimming shortened V by 1 base and J by 4 bases, and 11 bases separated the two germline ends. This CDR3 region has 15 residues. Germline CDR1 is MGHRA and CDR2 is YSYEKL. The CDR3 protein is CASSQGSGFYNEQFF. For the CDR3, the DNA is TGCGCCAGCAGCCAAGGGTCGGGGTTTTACAATGAGCAGTTCTTC.

This rearrangement joins TRBV7-2 to TRBJ2-2, with unresolved D. V was shortened by 5 bases and J by 4 bases, with 8 bases between the two germline ends. Germline V lookup: CDR1 SGHTA, CDR2 FQGNSA. CDR3 length equals 13 residues. The CDR3 DNA sequence: TGTGCCAGCAGCCAGATAACCACCGGGGAGCTGTTTTTT. This encodes CASSQITTGELFF.

This rearrangement joins TRBV6-5 to TRBJ1-1, with D unresolved. V was trimmed by 11 bases and J by 4 bases, leaving 14 bases between them. CDR3 length equals 12 residues. From germline, CDR1 is MNHEY and CDR2 SVGAGI. CDR3 protein: CACGSGVTEAFF. In DNA form, the CDR3 reads TGTGCCTGCGGGTCCGGGGTCACTGAAGCTTTCTTT.

The chain joins TRBV6-5 to TRBJ1-2; D gene ambiguous. The CDR3 loop spans 13 amino acids. The germline V gene encodes CDR1 MNHEY and CDR2 SVGAGI. V lost 2 bases and J 8 bases, leaving 12 bases between the germline ends. The chain's CDR3 is CASSYRQTVGYTF. The CDR3, as DNA: TGTGCCAGCAGTTACAGGCAGACTGTAGGCTACACCTTC.

A remark on this clonotype: A read error may explain this, as a much larger clone is one base away. Given the absence of the conserved phenylalanine or tryptophan at the CDR3 end, a read error is likely. This chain uses TRBV3-1 with TRBJ2-5; 14 positions agree with TRBD2. The ends lost 4 bases at V and 1 base at J; junction bases unmatched: 5. CDR3 length: 17 amino acids. Germline CDR1 reads LGHDT; CDR2 reads YNNKEL (reference sequence). CDR3 amino acids: CASSPTSGRAGQETQYL. The CDR3, as DNA: TGTGCCAGCAGCCCGACTAGCGGGAGGGCCGGCCAAGAGACCCAGTACCTC.

This clonotype was seen a handful of times. The chain joins TRBV29-1 to TRBJ2-7; D possibly matches TRBD1 or TRBD2 (6 bases each). CDR3 length equals 13 residues. Germline CDR1 is SQVTM and CDR2 is ANQGSEA. The ends were cut back, 5 bases at V and 2 bases at J, with 13 bases in the middle. The CDR3, as DNA: TGCAGCGTTCGCGGGACACTGGCCTACGAGCAGTACTTC. Translation gives CSVRGTLAYEQYF.

The V call is TRBV5-6, the J call TRBJ1-5, with D tentatively TRBD1 (5 bases). The germline CDR1 and CDR2 sequences are SGHDT and YYEEEE. The V end lost 3 bases, the J end lost 4 bases, and 11 bases lay between the germline ends. The CDR3 totals 14 residues. This CDR3 is CASSSGTANQPQHF. DNA of the CDR3: TGTGCCAGCAGCTCCGGGACGGCAAATCAGCCCCAGCATTTT.

In its sample, this clonotype was seen a few times. This chain links TRBV9 with TRBJ2-1; 9 positions agree with TRBD1. The germline V gene has CDR1 SGDLS and CDR2 YYNGEE. Unmatched junction bases numbered 8, after V lost 4 bases and J lost 6 bases. The length of the CDR3 is 15 residues. This chain's CDR3 is CASSPSGTGINEQFF. CDR3 sequence (DNA): TGTGCCAGCAGCCCGAGTGGGACAGGGATCAATGAGCAGTTCTTC.

The rearrangement links TRBV9 to TRBJ2-7, with TRBD1 as a possible D gene (6 bases). Germline CDR1 reads SGDLS; CDR2 reads YYNGEE. There are 12 residues in the CDR3. The ends were cut back, 0 bases at V and 6 bases at J, with 7 bases in the middle. The CDR3 DNA reads TGTGCCAGCAGCGTAGAAGGGGGCGAGCAGTACTTC. This translates into CASSVEGGEQYF.

V gene TRBV6-2 or TRBV6-3 combines with J gene TRBJ1-1, with 9 bases lining up with TRBD1. The CDR3 is 14 residues long. Germline loops: CDR1 MNHEY, CDR2 SVGEGT. J gave up 9 bases and V 2 bases, and 7 bases lay outside the gene matches. The CDR3 DNA reads as TGTGCCAGCAGTTACCGGGACAGGGCTAACCAAGCTTTCTTT. Translated, it gives CASSYRDRANQAFF.

The J gene is TRBJ1-2, the V gene TRBV6-6; 7 bases match TRBD1. Germline V gene lookup returns CDR1 MNHNY and CDR2 SVGAGI (reference sequence). V lost 2 bases and J lost 4; bases outside the gene matches: 1. The CDR3 is made up of 13 amino acids. CDR3 loop: CASSYTGAYGYTF. CDR3 coding DNA: TGTGCCAGCAGTTACACAGGGGCCTATGGCTACACCTTC.

This chain uses TRBV2 with TRBJ1-6; no definite D call. CDR3 length: 11 residues. V lost 9 bases to trimming and J lost 10 bases, with 10 bases between them. Germline V gene lookup returns CDR1 SNHLY and CDR2 FYNNEI. The CDR3 DNA sequence: TGTGCCAGTTCCGTTGGGTCACCCCTCCACTTT. This translates into CASSVGSPLHF.

V usage is TRBV7-3 and J usage is TRBJ2-2; 7 bases fit TRBD2. After removal of 3 bases from V and 5 bases from J, the junction contained 3 bases not matched to a gene. CDR1 SGHTA and CDR2 FQGTGA come from the germline V gene. This CDR3 contains 14 residues. The CDR3 nucleotides are TGTGCCAGCAGCTTTATGGGGGGGACCGGGGAGCTGTTTTTT. Amino acid sequence: CASSFMGGTGELFF.

This clonotype showed up just a few times. The genes are TRBV9 and TRBJ2-7; a weak D match, TRBD1 (5 bases). V lost 2 bases and J 5 bases, leaving 14 bases between the germline ends. CDR1 is SGDLS and CDR2 is YYNGEE in the germline V gene. This CDR3 is built from 14 residues. The CDR3 bases are TGTGCCAGCAGCGTCTACCTGCAGGGAAACGAGCAGTACTTC. Its protein is CASSVYLQGNEQYF.

This chain connects TRBV2 to TRBJ2-5, with a weak D call TRBD1 (6 bases). The CDR3 sequence is 11 residues long. The V gene's germline CDR1 is SNHLY and CDR2 FYNNEI. V was clipped by 4 bases and J by 13 bases, with 13 bases between them. DNA of the CDR3: TGTGCCAGCAGTGGGGGCAGGGGCCCGTACTTC. As protein: CASSGGRGPYF.

The V call is TRBV11-2, the J call TRBJ2-1; tentative D call: TRBD2 (6 bases). Per the germline V gene, CDR1 is SGHAT and CDR2 is FQNNGV. With 0 bases removed from V and 8 bases from J, the gap between germline ends came to 14 bases. The CDR3 runs 15 residues. CDR3 sequence (DNA): TGTGCCAGCAGCTTAGATTGGGGGGTGCGTGATGAGCAGTTCTTC. Amino acid sequence: CASSLDWGVRDEQFF.

This chain joins TRBV4-3 and TRBJ1-2, with a weak D call TRBD1 (5 bases). Trimming pared 0 bases from V and 6 bases from J, leaving 8 bases between. In germline, CDR1 is LGHNA, CDR2 YSLEER. The CDR3 runs 13 residues. CDR3 protein: CASSQDTGHGYTF. As DNA, the CDR3 is TGCGCCAGCAGCCAAGATACAGGACATGGCTACACCTTC.

The chain employs TRBV7-2 and TRBJ2-7; the match to TRBD1 covers 7 bases. Germline V CDR1 and CDR2: SGHTA, FQGNSA. This CDR3 region has 15 residues. V trimming: 4 bases; J trimming: 2 bases; junction bases outside the gene matches: 8. CDR3 residues: CASSSSPGTAYEQYF. Here the CDR3 DNA reads TGTGCCAGCAGCTCATCCCCCGGGACAGCCTACGAGCAGTACTTC.

As to this clonotype: This may be a read error, as it is one base from a much larger clone. The V gene is TRBV29-1, the J gene TRBJ1-4, with TRBD1 matching 8 bases. The CDR3 is 14 amino acids. Germline V gene sequence: CDR1 SQVTM, CDR2 ANQGSEA. The CDR3 region is CGGRQGPAGEKLFF. CDR3 DNA: TGCGGCGGTCGACAGGGGCCGGCGGGCGAAAAACTGTTTTTT.

The V call is TRBV7-2, the J call TRBJ1-1, with 10 bases matching TRBD1. Germline V lookup: CDR1 SGHTA, CDR2 FQGNSA. This CDR3 contains 14 residues. Germline trimming cut 5 bases from V and 5 bases from J; bases unmatched to any gene: 5. Here the CDR3 DNA reads TGTGCCAGCAGCATTGGACAGGGGGGAACTGAAGCTTTCTTT. It yields the protein CASSIGQGGTEAFF.

The chain couples TRBV7-8 to TRBJ2-1, with D possibly matching TRBD2 (5 bases). The CDR3 consists of 16 residues. V lost 1 base and J lost 3, with 13 bases in between. The germline V gene has CDR1 SGHVS and CDR2 FQNEAQ. This chain's CDR3 is CASSLEVRTDYNEQFF. CDR3 nucleotides: TGTGCCAGCAGCTTAGAAGTCCGGACTGACTACAATGAGCAGTTCTTC.

This chain connects TRBV7-8 to TRBJ2-5; weak D call: TRBD1 (5 bases). Germline V gives CDR1 SGHVS, CDR2 FQNEAQ. CDR3 size: 16 residues. Deletions cut 3 bases from V and 2 bases from J, with 16 bases between. The CDR3 sequence is CASSFDGVGQQETQYF. The CDR3, as DNA: TGTGCCAGCAGCTTCGATGGGGTGGGGCAGCAAGAGACCCAGTACTTC.